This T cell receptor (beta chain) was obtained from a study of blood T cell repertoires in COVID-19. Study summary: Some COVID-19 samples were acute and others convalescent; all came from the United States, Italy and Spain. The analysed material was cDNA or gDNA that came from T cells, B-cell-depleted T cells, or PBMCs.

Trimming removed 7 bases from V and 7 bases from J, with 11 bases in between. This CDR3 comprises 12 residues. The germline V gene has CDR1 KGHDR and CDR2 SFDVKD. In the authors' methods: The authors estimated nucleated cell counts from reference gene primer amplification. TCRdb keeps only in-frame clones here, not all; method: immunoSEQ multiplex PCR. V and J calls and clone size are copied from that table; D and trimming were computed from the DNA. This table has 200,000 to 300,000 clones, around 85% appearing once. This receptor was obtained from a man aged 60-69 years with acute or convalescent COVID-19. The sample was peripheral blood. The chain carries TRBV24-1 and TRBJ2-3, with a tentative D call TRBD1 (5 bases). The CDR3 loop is CATRDDSYTQYF. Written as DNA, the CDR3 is TGTGCCACCAGGGATGACAGTTATACGCAGTATTTT.